The entry below gives a single T cell receptor beta chain sequence along with its context. Its antigen is unidentified. This record belongs to a study of shared clonotypes between healthy human individuals. Evenly divided among several immunoSEQ plates was the genomic DNA of each subset. Clones were sequenced by immunoSEQ multiplex PCR, and TCRdb holds only the in-frame ones, with some missing. The table records roughly 2.6 million clones, roughly nine tenths of them present only once. Trimming left V 0 bases short and J 8 bases short, with 16 bases between. Germline V gene data show CDR1 as KGHSH and CDR2 as LQKENI. The CDR3 consists of 15 residues. Overall study results and limits: Inspection by rarefaction showed sorted-subset sequencing to be incomplete despite large depth. As a rule, naive subsets had a larger estimated richness than memory subsets. Approximately 5.1% was the fraction of naive CD4 clonotypes found shared across a few donors.

Sequencing input: naive CD4+ T cells sorted from blood. As for subset: CD45RA+ positively selected. This receptor was taken from a man between 18 and 29 years old in good health. V and J are TRBV18 and TRBJ1-2, with D perhaps matching TRBD1 (6 bases). The CDR3 spells CASSPPNGGAGGYTF. The CDR3 nucleotides are TGTGCCAGCTCACCACCAAATGGGGGCGCTGGGGGCTACACCTTC.